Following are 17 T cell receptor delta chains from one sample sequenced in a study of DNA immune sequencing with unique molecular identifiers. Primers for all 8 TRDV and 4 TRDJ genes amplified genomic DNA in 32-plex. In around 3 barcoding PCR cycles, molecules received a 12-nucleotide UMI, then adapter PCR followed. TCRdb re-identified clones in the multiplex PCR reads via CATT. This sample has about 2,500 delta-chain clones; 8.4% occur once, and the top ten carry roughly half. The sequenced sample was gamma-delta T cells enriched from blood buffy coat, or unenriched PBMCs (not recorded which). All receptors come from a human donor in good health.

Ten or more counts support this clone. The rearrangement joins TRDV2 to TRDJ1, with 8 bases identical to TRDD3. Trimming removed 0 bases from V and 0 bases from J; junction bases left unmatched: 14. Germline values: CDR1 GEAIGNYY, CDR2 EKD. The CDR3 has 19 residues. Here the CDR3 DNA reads TGTGCCTGTGACACCCTCCCTCGTACTGGGGGGCTATACACCGATAAACTCATCTTT. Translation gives CACDTLPRTGGLYTDKLIF.

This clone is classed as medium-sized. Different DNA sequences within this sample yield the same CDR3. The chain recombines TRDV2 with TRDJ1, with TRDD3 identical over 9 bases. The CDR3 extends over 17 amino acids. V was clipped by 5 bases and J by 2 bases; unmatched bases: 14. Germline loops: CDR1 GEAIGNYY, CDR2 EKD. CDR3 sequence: CACVSLTGIRSTDKLIF. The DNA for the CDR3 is TGTGCCTGTGTATCACTAACGGGGATACGCAGTACCGATAAACTCATCTTT.

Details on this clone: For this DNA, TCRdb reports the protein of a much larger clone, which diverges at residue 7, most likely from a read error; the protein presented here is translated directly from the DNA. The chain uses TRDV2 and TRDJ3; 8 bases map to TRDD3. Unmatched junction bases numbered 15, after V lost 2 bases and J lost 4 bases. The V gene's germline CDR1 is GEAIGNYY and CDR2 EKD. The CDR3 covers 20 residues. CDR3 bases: TGTGCCTGTGACATGACTGTGGGATACGAAGTGGGATGGGACACCCGACAGATGTTTTTC. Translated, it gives CACDMTVGYEVGWDTRQMFF.

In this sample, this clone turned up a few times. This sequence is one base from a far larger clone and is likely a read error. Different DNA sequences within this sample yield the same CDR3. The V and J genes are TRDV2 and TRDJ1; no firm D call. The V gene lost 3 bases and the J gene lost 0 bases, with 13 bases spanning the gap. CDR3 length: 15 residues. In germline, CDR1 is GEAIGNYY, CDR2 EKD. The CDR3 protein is CACDGVGANTDKLIF. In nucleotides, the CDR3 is TGTGCCTGTGACGGCGTCGGTGCTAACACCGATAAACTCATCTTT.

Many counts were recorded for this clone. CDR3 nucleotides: TGTGCCTCCGACGCTCTGGGGGATGAGAGCTCCTGGGACACCCGACAGATGTTTTTC. Protein sequence: CASDALGDESSWDTRQMFF. The rearrangement links TRDV2 to TRDJ3, with TRDD3 matching 9 bases. The ends lost 8 bases at V and 0 bases at J; junction bases unmatched: 13. Per the germline V gene, CDR1 is GEAIGNYY and CDR2 is EKD. CDR3 size: 19 residues.

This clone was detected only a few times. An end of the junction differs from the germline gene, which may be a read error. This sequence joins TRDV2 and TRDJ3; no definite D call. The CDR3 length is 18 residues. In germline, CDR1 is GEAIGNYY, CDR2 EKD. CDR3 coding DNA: TGTGCCTGTGACACCGTACTAGTAAGCTCCCGGGACACCCGACAGATGTTTTTC. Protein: CACDTVLVSSRDTRQMFF.

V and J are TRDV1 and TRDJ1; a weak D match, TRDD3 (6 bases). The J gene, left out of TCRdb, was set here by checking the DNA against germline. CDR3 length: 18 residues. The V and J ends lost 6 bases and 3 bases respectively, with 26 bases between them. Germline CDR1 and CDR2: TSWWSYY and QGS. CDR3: CALGYAVGAPFGADKLIF. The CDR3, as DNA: TGTGCTCTTGGATATGCGGTGGGGGCTCCCTTTGGGGCCGATAAACTCATCTTT.

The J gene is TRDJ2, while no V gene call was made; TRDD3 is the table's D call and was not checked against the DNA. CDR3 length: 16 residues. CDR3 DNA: TGTGCTCTTGGGATCCCGAGGGGAGATTTGACAGCACAACTCTTCTTT. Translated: CALGIPRGDLTAQLFF.

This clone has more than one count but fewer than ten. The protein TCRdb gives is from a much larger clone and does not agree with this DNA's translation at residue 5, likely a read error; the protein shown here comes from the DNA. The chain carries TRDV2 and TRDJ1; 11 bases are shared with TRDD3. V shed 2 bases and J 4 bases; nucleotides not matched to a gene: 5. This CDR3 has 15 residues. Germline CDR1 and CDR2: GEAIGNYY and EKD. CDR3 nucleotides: TGTGCCTGTGACATACTGGGGGATAGGGGCGATAAACTCATCTTT. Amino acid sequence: CACDILGDRGDKLIF.

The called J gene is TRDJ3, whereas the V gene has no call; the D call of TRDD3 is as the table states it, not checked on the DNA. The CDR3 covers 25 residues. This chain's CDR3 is CACDTIHVNGGQPKHSSWDTRQMFF. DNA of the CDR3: TGTGCCTGTGACACCATCCACGTAAATGGGGGACAACCAAAGCACAGCTCCTGGGACACCCGACAGATGTTTTTC.

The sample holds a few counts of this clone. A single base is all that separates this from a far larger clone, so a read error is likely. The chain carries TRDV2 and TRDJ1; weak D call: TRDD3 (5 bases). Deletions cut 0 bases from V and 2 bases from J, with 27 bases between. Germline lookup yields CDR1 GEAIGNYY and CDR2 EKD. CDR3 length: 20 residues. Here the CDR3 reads CACDTLRAVGDNGLTDKLIF. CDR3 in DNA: TGTGCCTGTGACACCCTACGGGCGGTAGGGGACAATGGGCTTACCGATAAACTCATCTTT.

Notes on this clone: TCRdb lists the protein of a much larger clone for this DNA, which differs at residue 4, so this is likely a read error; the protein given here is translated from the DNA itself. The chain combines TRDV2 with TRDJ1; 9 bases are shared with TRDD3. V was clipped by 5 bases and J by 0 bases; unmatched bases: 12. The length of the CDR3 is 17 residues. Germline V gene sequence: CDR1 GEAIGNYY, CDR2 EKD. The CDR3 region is CACVKLGDPPYTDKLIF. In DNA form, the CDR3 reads TGTGCCTGTGTCAAACTGGGGGACCCCCCCTACACCGATAAACTCATCTTT.

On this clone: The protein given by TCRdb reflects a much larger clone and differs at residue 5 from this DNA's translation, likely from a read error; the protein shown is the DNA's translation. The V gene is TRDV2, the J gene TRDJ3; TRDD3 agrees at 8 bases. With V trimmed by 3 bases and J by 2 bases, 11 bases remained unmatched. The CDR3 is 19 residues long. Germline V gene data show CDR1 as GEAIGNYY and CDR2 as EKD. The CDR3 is CACDAAAGGVTWDTRQMFF. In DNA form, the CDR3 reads TGTGCCTGTGACGCCGCAGCTGGGGGAGTTACCTGGGACACCCGACAGATGTTTTTC.

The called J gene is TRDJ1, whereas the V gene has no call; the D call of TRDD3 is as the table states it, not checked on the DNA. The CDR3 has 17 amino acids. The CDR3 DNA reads TGTGCTCTTGGGGAACGTGGGGGATACGTTAAGACCGATAAACTCATCTTT. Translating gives CALGERGGYVKTDKLIF.

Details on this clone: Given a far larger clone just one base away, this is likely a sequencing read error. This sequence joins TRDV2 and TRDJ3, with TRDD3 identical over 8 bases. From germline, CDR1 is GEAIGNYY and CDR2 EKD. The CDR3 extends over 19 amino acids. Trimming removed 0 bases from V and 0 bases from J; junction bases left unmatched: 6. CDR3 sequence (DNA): TGTGCCTGTGACACCGGTTGCTGGGGGAGCTCCTGGGACACCCGACAGATGTTTTTC. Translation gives CACDTGCWGSSWDTRQMFF.

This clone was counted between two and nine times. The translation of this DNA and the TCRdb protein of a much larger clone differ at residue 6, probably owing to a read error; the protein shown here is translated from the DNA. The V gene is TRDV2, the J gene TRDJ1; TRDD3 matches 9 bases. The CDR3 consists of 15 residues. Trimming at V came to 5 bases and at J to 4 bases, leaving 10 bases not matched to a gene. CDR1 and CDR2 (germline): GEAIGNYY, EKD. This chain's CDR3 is CACAQMGDRDDKLIF. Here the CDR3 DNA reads TGTGCCTGTGCCCAAATGGGGGATAGGGACGATAAACTCATCTTT.

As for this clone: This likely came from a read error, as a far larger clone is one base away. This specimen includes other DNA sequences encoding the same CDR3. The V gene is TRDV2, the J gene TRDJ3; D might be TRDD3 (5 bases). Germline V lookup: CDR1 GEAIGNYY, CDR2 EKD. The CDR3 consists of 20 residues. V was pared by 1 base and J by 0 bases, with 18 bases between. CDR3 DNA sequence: TGTGCCTGTGACACTTTGGGGACCACGAACGGCTCCTGGGACACCCGACAGATGTTTTTC. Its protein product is CACDTLGTTNGSWDTRQMFF.